This T cell receptor (beta chain) was obtained from a study of blood T cell repertoires in COVID-19. Overall study context: Samples came from the United States, Italy and Spain, spanning acute and convalescent COVID-19.

Libraries were prepared by immunoSEQ multiplex PCR; TCRdb keeps only in-frame clonotypes and omits some of them. This sample has 280,000 or so clones; roughly 89% occur once, and the top ten carry roughly 2.9%. Germline CDR1 and CDR2: MNHEY and SVGAGI. V lost 6 bases and J lost 3; bases outside the gene matches: 6. The CDR3 is 14 residues long. The sample taken for sequencing was PBMCs or T cells enriched from blood (not recorded which). This TCR came from a woman aged 45-60 years who had been exposed to COVID-19. The chain joins TRBV6-5 to TRBJ1-1; TRBD1 matches 8 bases. The CDR3 sequence: CASRRQGRYTEAFF. The CDR3 DNA sequence: TGTGCCAGCAGAAGACAGGGGAGGTACACTGAAGCTTTCTTT.